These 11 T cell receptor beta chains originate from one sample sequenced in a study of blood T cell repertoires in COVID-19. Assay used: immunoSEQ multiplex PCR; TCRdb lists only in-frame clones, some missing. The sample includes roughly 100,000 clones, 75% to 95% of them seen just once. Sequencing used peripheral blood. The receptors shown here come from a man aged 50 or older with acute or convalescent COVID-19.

This chain's CDR3 is CASRLNRRGGKQFF. DNA for the CDR3: TGTGCCAGCAGACTAAATAGACGAGGGGGTAAGCAGTTCTTC. The chain links TRBV6-5 to TRBJ2-1; a weak D match, TRBD1 (6 bases). This CDR3 region has 14 residues. The germline gives CDR1 MNHEY, CDR2 SVGAGI. V gave up 6 bases and J gave up 11 bases, with 20 bases separating them.

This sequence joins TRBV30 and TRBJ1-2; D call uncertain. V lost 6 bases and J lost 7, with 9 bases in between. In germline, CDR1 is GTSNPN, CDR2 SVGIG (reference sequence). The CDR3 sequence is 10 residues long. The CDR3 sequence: CACWEPGYTF. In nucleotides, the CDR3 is TGTGCCTGTTGGGAGCCTGGCTACACCTTC.

The CDR3 DNA reads as TGTGCCACCGATTCGACAGGGGTTGGCGGGGAGCTGTTTTTT. It encodes CATDSTGVGGELFF. This sequence joins TRBV24-1 and TRBJ2-2, with 8 bases that match TRBD1. The germline gives CDR1 KGHDR, CDR2 SFDVKD. V dropped 9 bases and J dropped 7; count of bases not matched to a gene: 9. The CDR3 covers 14 residues.

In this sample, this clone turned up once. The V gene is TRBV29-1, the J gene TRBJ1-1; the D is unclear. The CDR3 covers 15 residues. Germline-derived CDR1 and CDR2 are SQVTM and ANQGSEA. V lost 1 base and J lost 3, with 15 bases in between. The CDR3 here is CSVEVFGVGDTEAFF. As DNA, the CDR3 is TGCAGCGTTGAAGTATTCGGGGTCGGTGACACTGAAGCTTTCTTT.

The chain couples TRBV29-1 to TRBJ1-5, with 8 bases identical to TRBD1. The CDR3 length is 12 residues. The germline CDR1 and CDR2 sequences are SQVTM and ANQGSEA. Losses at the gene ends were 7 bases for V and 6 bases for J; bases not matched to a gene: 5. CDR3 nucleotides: TGCAGCGCAGGGGGCTCGGGTCAGCCCCAGCATTTT. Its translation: CSAGGSGQPQHF.

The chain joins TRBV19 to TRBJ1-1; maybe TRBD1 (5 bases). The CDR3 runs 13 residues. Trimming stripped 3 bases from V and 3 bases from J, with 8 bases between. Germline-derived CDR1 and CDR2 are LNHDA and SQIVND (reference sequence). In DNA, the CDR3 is TGTGCCAGTAGTATGCGGGGGTACACTGAAGCTTTCTTT. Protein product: CASSMRGYTEAFF.

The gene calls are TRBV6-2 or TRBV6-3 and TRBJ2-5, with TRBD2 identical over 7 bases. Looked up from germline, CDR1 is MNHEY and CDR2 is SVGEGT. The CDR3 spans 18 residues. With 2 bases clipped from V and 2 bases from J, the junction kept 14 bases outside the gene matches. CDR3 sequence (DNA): TGTGCCAGCAGTTACGGGGCTCTTCGGGGACTACCGCAAGAGACCCAGTACTTC. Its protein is CASSYGALRGLPQETQYF.

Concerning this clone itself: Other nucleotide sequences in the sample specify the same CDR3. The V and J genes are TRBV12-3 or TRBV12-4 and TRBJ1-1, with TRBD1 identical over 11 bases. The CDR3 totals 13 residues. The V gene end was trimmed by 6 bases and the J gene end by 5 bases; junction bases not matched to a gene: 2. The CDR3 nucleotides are TGTGCCAGCAGAGGACAGGGGGCGACTGAAGCTTTCTTT. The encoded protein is CASRGQGATEAFF.

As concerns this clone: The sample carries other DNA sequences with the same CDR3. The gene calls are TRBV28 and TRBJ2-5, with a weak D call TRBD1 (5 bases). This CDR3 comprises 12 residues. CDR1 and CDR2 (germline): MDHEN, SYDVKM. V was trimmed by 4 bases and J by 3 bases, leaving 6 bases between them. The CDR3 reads CASSSGKETQYF. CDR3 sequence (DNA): TGTGCCAGCAGTTCAGGGAAAGAGACCCAGTACTTC.

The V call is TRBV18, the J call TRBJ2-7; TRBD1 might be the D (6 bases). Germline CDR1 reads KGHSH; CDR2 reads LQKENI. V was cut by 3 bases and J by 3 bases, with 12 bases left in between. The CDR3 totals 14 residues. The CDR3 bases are TGTGCCAGCTCACCGAACAGGGCCCTCTACGAGCAGTACTTC. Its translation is CASSPNRALYEQYF.

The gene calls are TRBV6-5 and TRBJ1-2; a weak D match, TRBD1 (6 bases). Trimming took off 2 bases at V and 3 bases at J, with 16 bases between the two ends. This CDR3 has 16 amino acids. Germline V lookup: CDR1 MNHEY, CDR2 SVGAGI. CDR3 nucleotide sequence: TGTGCCAGCAGTTACGGCCGAGGGGGATCTCACTATGGCTACACCTTC. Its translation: CASSYGRGGSHYGYTF.